This T cell receptor beta chain originates from a study of shared clonotypes between healthy human individuals. Here immunoSEQ multiplex PCR was the method, and the copy in TCRdb shows in-frame clones only, minus some. This table holds 2 million to 3 million clones, approximately 94% found once. The CDR3 is 15 residues long. Between the trimmed V and J ends, which lost 4 bases and 1 base, there was a span of 12 bases. Germline CDR1 is SGHRS and CDR2 is YFSETQ. Of note for this clone: This specimen includes other DNA sequences encoding the same CDR3.

The J gene is TRBJ1-5, the V gene TRBV5-1; D is uncertain. Sequencing was carried out using naive CD4+ T cells from PBMCs. As for subset: CD45RA+ positively selected. This TCR derives from a man aged 18 to 29 in good health. Some clones in this sample may be carry-over from other donors' samples. The CDR3 nucleotides are TGCGCCAGCAGCCCCTCGGGCGGGAGCAATCAGCCCCAGCATTTT. Its protein product is CASSPSGGSNQPQHF.